The next 32 T cell receptor beta chains were all read from a single sample in a study of cytomegalovirus exposure and HLA in healthy donors (dated by TCRdb to 2016 to 2017). Libraries were made using the immunoSEQ multiplex PCR assay. A mixture of 60 forward primers for TCR Vbeta segments and 13 reverse primers for TCR Jbeta segments was used in the multiplex PCR. TCRdb provides this immuneACCESS table in a form limited to in-frame rearrangements. Some clones are lacking; in checked studies, under half of them reflect an unresolved V gene, and why the rest are absent is not known. Across this sample there are 250,000 to 300,000 clones, with 84% seen only once. About 2% of the sample belongs to the ten largest clones. The sequencing sample was made of PBMCs. Receptors originate from a woman between 40 and 55 years old in good health and CMV-seropositive.

The J gene is TRBJ1-4, the V gene TRBV25-1; D is unresolved. This CDR3 is 13 amino acids long. Germline V gene sequence: CDR1 MGHDK, CDR2 SYGVNS. With 6 bases removed from V and 13 bases from J, the gap between germline ends came to 18 bases. The CDR3 sequence is CASSPAWSPRLFF. CDR3 DNA sequence: TGTGCCAGCAGCCCCGCTTGGAGCCCCCGACTGTTTTTT.

As regards this clone: Other DNA variants within this sample encode the same CDR3. The chain links TRBV6-5 to TRBJ2-5, with 10 bases lining up with TRBD2. From germline, CDR1 is MNHEY and CDR2 SVGAGI. Trimming took 2 bases from V and 5 from J; bases not matched to a gene: 5. The CDR3 length is 15 residues. CDR3 in DNA: TGTGCCAGCAGTTACAGCGGGAGGGCCGGGGAGACCCAGTACTTC. Translating it yields CASSYSGRAGETQYF.

The chain combines TRBV5-1 with TRBJ2-1, with unresolved D. Trimming left V 3 bases short and J 0 bases short, with 13 bases between. The length of the CDR3 is 16 residues. In germline, CDR1 is SGHRS, CDR2 YFSETQ. CDR3 nucleotides: TGCGCCAGCAGCTCTAATTCCATGAGCTCCTACAATGAGCAGTTCTTC. Its protein product is CASSSNSMSSYNEQFF.

This CDR3 is CSVERQEQETQYF. CDR3 DNA: TGCAGCGTGGAGAGACAGGAGCAAGAGACCCAGTACTTC. The rearrangement joins TRBV29-1 to TRBJ2-5, with D maybe TRBD1 (6 bases). V lost 6 bases, J lost 2 bases, and 13 bases lay in between. The CDR3 has 13 residues. Germline loops: CDR1 SQVTM, CDR2 ANQGSEA.

This chain uses TRBV30 with TRBJ2-3, with 12 positions matching TRBD1. Germline V gene sequence: CDR1 GTSNPN, CDR2 SVGIG (reference sequence). J was trimmed by 0 bases and V by 0 bases; bases with no gene match: 1. The CDR3 sequence is 16 residues long. In DNA, the CDR3 is TGTGCCTGGAGTGTGGGACAGGGGGCTAGCACAGATACGCAGTATTTT. Translating gives CAWSVGQGASTDTQYF. Complete variable domain (other parts from reference TRBV30 and TRBJ2-3): SQTIHQWPATLVQPVGSPLSLECTVEGTSNPNLYWYRQAAGRGLQLLFYSVGIGQISSEVPQNLSASRPQDRQFILSSKKLLLSDSGFYLCAWSVGQGASTDTQYFGPGTRLTVL.

The chain uses TRBV28 and TRBJ2-2; D might be TRBD1 (5 bases). Trimming stripped 2 bases from V and 1 base from J, with 8 bases between. The germline V gene encodes CDR1 MDHEN and CDR2 SYDVKM. The CDR3 spans 15 residues. CDR3 in amino acids: CASSLVQGNTGELFF. The DNA of the CDR3 is TGTGCCAGCAGTTTAGTCCAGGGGAACACCGGGGAGCTGTTTTTT.

The CDR3 coding sequence is TGTGCCAGCAGCCAAGTAGCAAGCTACGAGCAGTACTTC. Translating gives CASSQVASYEQYF. The V and J genes are TRBV4-2 and TRBJ2-7, with D unresolved. With 1 base removed from V and 3 bases from J, the gap between germline ends came to 7 bases. Germline V gives CDR1 LGHNA, CDR2 YNFKEQ. This CDR3 is 13 amino acids long.

V usage is TRBV7-8 and J usage is TRBJ1-2; D is uncertain. The CDR3 spans 13 residues. Trimming stripped 3 bases from V and 3 bases from J, with 8 bases between. The germline gives CDR1 SGHVS, CDR2 FQNEAQ. The CDR3 coding sequence is TGTGCCAGCAGCTTTCGGAGGGACTATGGCTACACCTTC. This gives the protein CASSFRRDYGYTF.

A single count supports this clone. The V call is TRBV9, the J call TRBJ1-2; 7 bases align to TRBD1. V lost 7 bases, J lost 4 bases, and 10 bases stayed unmatched. This CDR3 comprises 14 residues. Germline V gene sequence: CDR1 SGDLS, CDR2 YYNGEE. The CDR3 nucleotides are TGTGCCAGCGCCCGGGACAGTAACGTCTATGGCTACACCTTC. Translating it yields CASARDSNVYGYTF.

This clone appeared once. This chain links TRBV29-1 with TRBJ2-5; D may be TRBD2 (7 bases). V dropped 7 bases and J dropped 4 bases, with 16 bases sitting between them. CDR3 length: 13 amino acids. Germline values: CDR1 SQVTM, CDR2 ANQGSEA. CDR3 sequence (DNA): TGCAGCGCCGCCGCCGGGGGGCCAGAGACCCAGTACTTC. Its protein is CSAAAGGPETQYF.

The chain recombines TRBV6-6 with TRBJ2-3; the D is unclear. CDR3 length: 16 residues. The germline gives CDR1 MNHNY, CDR2 SVGAGI (reference sequence). Trimming shortened V by 2 bases and J by 1 base, and 13 bases separated the two germline ends. CDR3 region: CASSYEAPIRTDTQYF. The CDR3, as DNA: TGTGCCAGCAGTTACGAGGCTCCAATACGCACAGATACGCAGTATTTT.

A remark on this clone: The junction departs from the called germline gene at one end, perhaps through a read error. The chain couples TRBV5-1 to TRBJ2-5, with TRBD1 identical over 9 bases. The germline CDR1 and CDR2 sequences are SGHRS and YFSETQ. This CDR3 is 17 amino acids long. The CDR3 coding sequence is TGCGCCAGCAGCTCGGGACAGGGCCTTCCGGGGCAAGTGACCCAGTACTTC. This encodes CASSSGQGLPGQVTQYF.

The V gene is TRBV27, the J gene TRBJ1-2; D is unresolved. The CDR3 spans 14 residues. Germline assignment: CDR1 MNHEY and CDR2 SMNVEV (reference sequence). Between the trimmed V and J ends, which lost 0 bases and 3 bases, there was a span of 8 bases. In nucleotides, the CDR3 is TGTGCCAGCAGTTTATCCACAACCCACTATGGCTACACCTTC. The encoded protein is CASSLSTTHYGYTF.

The chain joins TRBV30 to TRBJ2-7; 8 nucleotides align to TRBD1. J lost 3 bases, V lost 3 bases, and 7 bases had no gene match. The CDR3 spans 14 residues. Germline CDR1 reads GTSNPN; CDR2 reads SVGIG (reference sequence). The CDR3 loop is CAWRRTGSFYEQYF. Written as DNA, the CDR3 is TGTGCCTGGAGAAGGACAGGGTCTTTCTACGAGCAGTACTTC.

V is TRBV6-6 and J is TRBJ1-2, with TRBD1 as a possible D gene (5 bases). CDR3 length equals 15 residues. V was cut by 3 bases and J by 3 bases, with 14 bases left in between. The V gene's germline CDR1 is MNHNY and CDR2 SVGAGI (reference sequence). The CDR3 loop is CASSYMGLPDYGYTF. CDR3 nucleotide sequence: TGTGCCAGCAGTTATATGGGGCTTCCAGACTATGGCTACACCTTC.

About this clone: One junction end does not reproduce the germline sequence, and a read error may be involved. The chain couples TRBV7-2 to TRBJ1-1; no clear D gene. The CDR3 is 12 residues long. Germline lookup yields CDR1 SGHTA and CDR2 FQGNSA. CDR3 sequence (DNA): TGTGCCAGCAGCCCCCCGGTGGGGAAGGGAGTCTTT. Translating gives CASSPPVGKGVF.

The genes are TRBV27 and TRBJ1-1; no clear D gene. The CDR3 is 14 residues long. The V and J ends lost 2 bases and 8 bases respectively, with 15 bases between them. The germline V gene encodes CDR1 MNHEY and CDR2 SMNVEV (reference sequence). CDR3 protein: CASSLSGPADEAFF. CDR3 nucleotides: TGTGCCAGCAGTTTAAGCGGGCCCGCTGACGAAGCTTTCTTT.

The chain combines TRBV29-1 with TRBJ1-1; 8 bases match TRBD1. Germline CDR1 reads SQVTM; CDR2 reads ANQGSEA. The V segment lost 4 bases and the J segment 4 bases; nucleotides outside the gene matches: 2. This CDR3 comprises 12 residues. The CDR3 is CSVGQGRTEAFF. Written as DNA, the CDR3 is TGCAGCGTTGGACAGGGGCGCACTGAAGCTTTCTTT.

This clone was observed once. This chain uses TRBV29-1 with TRBJ2-7, with 7 bases that match TRBD1. Germline V CDR1 and CDR2: SQVTM, ANQGSEA. The CDR3 loop spans 13 amino acids. V was clipped by 5 bases and J by 2 bases; unmatched bases: 6. The DNA of the CDR3 is TGCAGCGTTTGGGCAGGGGGTCCCTACGAGCAGTACTTC. It is translated as CSVWAGGPYEQYF.

The genes are TRBV11-3 and TRBJ2-3; D may be TRBD2 (5 bases). Germline values: CDR1 SGHNT, CDR2 YENEEA. Trimming cost V 5 bases and J 4 bases, with 19 bases left between them. The CDR3 is 16 residues long. The CDR3 is CASSLYGTSLPDTQYF. The CDR3 DNA reads as TGTGCCAGCAGCCTCTACGGAACTAGTTTGCCAGATACGCAGTATTTT.

Regarding this clone: This sample also contains other DNA sequences that code for the same CDR3. This rearrangement joins TRBV25-1 to TRBJ2-7, with D unresolved. CDR1 MGHDK and CDR2 SYGVNS come from the germline V gene. Trimming left V 4 bases short and J 4 bases short, with 5 bases between. The CDR3 extends over 11 amino acids. CDR3 nucleotide sequence: TGTGCCAGCAGTGTGGCATACGAGCAGTACTTC. This translates into CASSVAYEQYF.

This sequence joins TRBV6-6 and TRBJ1-2; the match to TRBD1 covers 7 bases. This CDR3 comprises 12 residues. The germline CDR1 and CDR2 sequences are MNHNY and SVGAGI (reference sequence). The junction had 1 base not matched to a gene; V was cut back by 4 bases and J by 5 bases. The CDR3 nucleotides read TGTGCCAGCAGTTCGACAGGGTATGGCTACACCTTC. It translates to CASSSTGYGYTF.

This clone was recorded once. This CDR3 is CATSRDLASGQREGSYEQYF. The CDR3 nucleotides read TGTGCCACCAGCAGAGATTTGGCTAGCGGCCAAAGAGAAGGGTCCTACGAGCAGTACTTC. V gene TRBV15 combines with J gene TRBJ2-7, with 7 nucleotides matching TRBD2. Germline V gene sequence: CDR1 LNHNV, CDR2 YYDKDF (reference sequence). The trim removed 0 bases at V and 1 base at J, leaving 18 bases unmatched. The CDR3 totals 20 residues.

This clone was counted a single time. The rearrangement uses TRBV6-5 and TRBJ2-5; D is unresolved. The assigned J gene may be wrong: the sequence end matches TRBJ2-7 better. The CDR3 runs to 14 residues. Germline V gives CDR1 MNHEY, CDR2 SVGAGI. In DNA form, the CDR3 reads TGTGCCAGCAGTTACCGTCAGAGGTCCTACGAGCAGTACTTC. Encoded protein: CASSYRQRSYEQYF.

This sequence joins TRBV9 and TRBJ2-1; 8 bases match TRBD2. V lost 8 bases and J lost 4; bases outside the gene matches: 8. The CDR3 is made up of 14 amino acids. The germline V gene has CDR1 SGDLS and CDR2 YYNGEE. CDR3 in DNA: TGTGCCAGTTCGCCCGGGACTAGTTACAATGAGCAGTTCTTC. This translates into CASSPGTSYNEQFF.

The CDR3 DNA reads TGCAGCGTTCATGGGACTAGCGGGGCCCGGGAGACCCAGTACTTC. Its protein is CSVHGTSGARETQYF. The V call is TRBV29-1, the J call TRBJ2-5, with 13 positions matching TRBD2. Germline assignment: CDR1 SQVTM and CDR2 ANQGSEA. Trimming at V came to 5 bases and at J to 5 bases, leaving 8 bases not matched to a gene. The CDR3 length is 15 residues.

The V gene is TRBV5-1, the J gene TRBJ1-1, with 9 bases fitting TRBD1. Germline V gene lookup returns CDR1 SGHRS and CDR2 YFSETQ. Germline trimming cut 3 bases from V and 4 bases from J; bases unmatched to any gene: 1. CDR3 length: 13 residues. The CDR3 loop reads CASSSTGGTEAFF. Written as DNA, the CDR3 is TGCGCCAGCAGCTCGACAGGGGGCACTGAAGCTTTCTTT.

This clone appeared a single time. The chain employs TRBV19 and TRBJ2-1; 10 bases are a match to TRBD2. The CDR3 spans 17 residues. The junction had 10 bases not matched to a gene; V was cut back by 3 bases and J by 5 bases. The V gene's germline CDR1 is LNHDA and CDR2 SQIVND (reference sequence). The CDR3, as DNA: TGTGCCAGTAGTATCCCGCGGAGCGGGAGGGGACACAATGAGCAGTTCTTC. It encodes CASSIPRSGRGHNEQFF.

The rearrangement uses TRBV11-2 and TRBJ2-1; 13 bases agree with TRBD2. The V gene end was trimmed by 5 bases and the J gene end by 4 bases; junction bases not matched to a gene: 14. Germline CDR1 is SGHAT and CDR2 is FQNNGV. This CDR3 is built from 19 residues. The CDR3 DNA is TGTGCCAGCAGCCGGGGGACTAGCGGGGAGGTCCTTTTTTACAATGAGCAGTTCTTC. Protein sequence: CASSRGTSGEVLFYNEQFF.

The CDR3 reads CASSSRTQGTTPYEQYF. CDR3 DNA sequence: TGTGCCAGCAGCTCGCGAACCCAGGGGACGACACCCTACGAGCAGTACTTC. The chain recombines TRBV11-2 with TRBJ2-7, with a weak D call TRBD1 (6 bases). This CDR3 region has 17 residues. Germline CDR1 is SGHAT and CDR2 is FQNNGV. Trimming removed 4 bases at V and 2 bases at J, with 21 bases between.

The rearrangement links TRBV15 to TRBJ1-4; tentatively, D is TRBD1 (5 bases). Trimming took 3 bases from V and 7 from J, leaving 15 bases between them. From germline, CDR1 is LNHNV and CDR2 YYDKDF (reference sequence). The CDR3 contains 15 residues. The CDR3 loop is CATSRPRAGGEKLFF. The CDR3 DNA reads as TGTGCCACCAGCAGGCCGAGAGCGGGGGGTGAAAAACTGTTTTTT.

The chain recombines TRBV7-8 with TRBJ1-1; D uncertain. The CDR3 runs to 14 residues. Germline V gene lookup returns CDR1 SGHVS and CDR2 FQNEAQ. Trimming took off 3 bases at V and 11 bases at J, with 19 bases between the two ends. In DNA form, the CDR3 reads TGTGCCAGCAGCTTTGGCAGAACGGGTGGTGGGGCTTTCTTT. It translates to CASSFGRTGGGAFF.